This is a list of T cell receptor beta chains from one sample in a study of early T cells in non-severe SARS-CoV-2 infection. Via MiXCR, TCRdb re-called the 5' RACE reads, giving one row per CDR3 protein. The table records about 60,000 distinct CDR3 sequences, roughly 13% of them present only once. Sequenced material: whole blood. The receptors shown here come from an adult who was a healthcare worker with PCR-confirmed SARS-CoV-2 infection or an uninfected control (not recorded which). CDR3s include the opening cysteine and the closing phenylalanine or tryptophan. D genes are given only for firm matches. Clone sizes are given selectively: once, few, many, or a class where the clone is expanded.

clone_size,j_call,d_call,v_call,cdr3_nt,cdr3_aa
many,TRBJ2-7,TRBD1,TRBV18,TGTGCCAGCTCACAAGACAGGGTCGAGCAGTACTTC,CASSQDRVEQYF
-,TRBJ2-1,TRBD2,TRBV9,TGTGCCAGCAGCGTAGATAGCGGGAGGGCCCTCTCCCAATTCTTC,CASSVDSGRALSQFF
-,TRBJ2-7,-,TRBV14,TGTGCCAGCAGCCAAGGAAGTTACTACGAGCAGTACTTC,CASSQGSYYEQYF
-,TRBJ1-5,-,TRBV12-3/TRBV12-4,TGTGCCAGCAGTCGGTCCCGAAGCAATCAGCCCCAGCATTTT,CASSRSRSNQPQHF
many,TRBJ2-3,TRBD2,TRBV4-2,TGTGCCAGCAGCCCGAGTAGCGGGATAAGGGATACGCAGTATTTT,CASSPSSGIRDTQYF
many,TRBJ2-7,TRBD1,TRBV28,TGTGCCAGCAGCCCCCTGGGACAGGGCCACGAGCAGTACTTC,CASSPLGQGHEQYF
few,TRBJ1-2,TRBD1,TRBV29-1,TGCAGCGGGGGGACAGGCTATGGCTACACCTTC,CSGGTGYGYTF
-,TRBJ1-2,-,TRBV29-1,TGCAGCGTTGGAGAAGACTCTGGCTACACCTTC,CSVGEDSGYTF
-,TRBJ1-1,-,TRBV11-2,TGTGCCAGCAGAGACGGATCCTATCGGACTGAAGCTTTCTTT,CASRDGSYRTEAFF
-,TRBJ2-5,TRBD2,TRBV9,TGTGCCAGCAGCGTAGGAGGTTCGGGAGGAGAGACCCAGTACTTC,CASSVGGSGGETQYF
few,TRBJ1-2,-,TRBV6-6,TGTGCCAGCACCCTCGGCAACTGGGAAGGCTACACCTTC,CASTLGNWEGYTF
few,TRBJ1-4,TRBD1,TRBV7-6,TGTGCCAGCAGTCAAGACAGGGCTGGTGAAAAACTGTTTTTT,CASSQDRAGEKLFF
few,TRBJ2-5,-,TRBV5-1,TGCGCCAGCAGCTTGCAGGGGAGGGTCCAAGAGACCCAGTACTTC,CASSLQGRVQETQYF
many,TRBJ2-2,TRBD1,TRBV3-1,TGTGCCAGCAGCCGAAGGACAGGGGCGAACACCGGGGAGCTGTTTTTT,CASSRRTGANTGELFF
few,TRBJ1-2,TRBD1,TRBV5-1,TGCGCCAGCAGCCCCCAGGGGGTGGGCGGCTACACCTTC,CASSPQGVGGYTF
many,TRBJ2-7,TRBD1,TRBV7-2,TGTGCCAGCAGCCAAGGGACAGGGGCCTACGAGCAGTACTTC,CASSQGTGAYEQYF
-,TRBJ2-1,-,TRBV12-3/TRBV12-4,TGTGCCAGCAACCGACTCAGTGAGCAGTTCTTC,CASNRLSEQFF
few,TRBJ1-1,TRBD1,TRBV3-1,TGTGCCAGCAGCCATGGACAGGGGATGAACACTGAAGCTTTCTTT,CASSHGQGMNTEAFF
few,TRBJ1-4,-,TRBV6-5,TGTGCCACCGGCAGGGGTTATCAATCAACTAATGAAAAACTGTTTTTT,CATGRGYQSTNEKLFF